This T cell receptor (beta chain) comes out of a study of blood T cell repertoires in COVID-19. Germline V lookup: CDR1 MNHEY, CDR2 SVGEGT. The CDR3 has 14 amino acids. Trimming pared 5 bases from V and 2 bases from J, leaving 13 bases between. Method: immunoSEQ multiplex PCR; TCRdb's copy keeps in-frame clones and lacks some. This table has 40,000 or so clones, about 89% appearing once. The rearrangement uses TRBV6-2 or TRBV6-3 and TRBJ2-7; possible D gene TRBD1, 6 bases. The sample comprised peripheral blood. This clonotype was sampled from a human donor in a cohort sampled during active COVID-19. This CDR3 reads CASSPRQAPYEQYF. The CDR3, as DNA: TGTGCCAGCAGTCCCCGACAGGCTCCCTACGAGCAGTACTTC.